These 20 T cell receptor beta chains came from one sample sequenced in a study of identical twins' blood T cells. TCRdb processed the 5' RACE reads anew with MiXCR; each CDR3 protein has one entry. The profile covers a few hundred thousand distinct CDR3 sequences, with more than 25% appearing a single time and roughly 5.5% taken by the ten largest. Specimen: PBMCs. Receptors were obtained from a woman between 18 and 55 years old in good health.

The chain employs TRBV5-1 and TRBJ1-1, with D maybe TRBD1 (5 bases). Germline loops: CDR1 SGHRS, CDR2 YFSETQ. V was pared by 4 bases and J by 1 base, with 11 bases between. The CDR3 runs to 14 residues. The CDR3: CASSGGFGNTEAFF. The DNA of the CDR3 is TGCGCCAGCAGCGGGGGTTTCGGGAACACTGAAGCTTTCTTT.

V usage is TRBV29-1 and J usage is TRBJ1-1; D perhaps matches TRBD1 (6 bases). The germline V and J ends were trimmed by 6 bases and 0 bases, with 17 bases remaining between them. CDR3 size: 15 residues. From germline, CDR1 is SQVTM and CDR2 ANQGSEA. The CDR3 nucleotides read TGCAGCGTCTCGACAGGCTGGGGTATGAACACTGAAGCTTTCTTT. Its translation is CSVSTGWGMNTEAFF.

This clonotype appeared a few times. The rearrangement links TRBV11-3 to TRBJ2-5, with 9 positions matching TRBD2. The CDR3 has 16 residues. The junction had 8 bases not matched to a gene; V was cut back by 2 bases and J by 4 bases. Germline V CDR1 and CDR2: SGHNT, YENEEA. CDR3: CASSLFSGGGSETQYF. CDR3 bases: TGTGCCAGCAGCTTATTTAGCGGGGGAGGTTCAGAGACCCAGTACTTC.

The V gene is TRBV29-1, the J gene TRBJ1-1; TRBD1 is a possible D gene (6 bases). With 3 bases removed from V and 3 bases from J, the gap between germline ends came to 17 bases. From germline, CDR1 is SQVTM and CDR2 ANQGSEA. The CDR3 extends over 15 amino acids. CDR3 nucleotide sequence: TGCAGCGTTGACGTAGGGGGTAGGGTGGACACTGAAGCTTTCTTT. It yields the protein CSVDVGGRVDTEAFF.

This clonotype was detected many times. V usage is TRBV24-1 and J usage is TRBJ2-3, with 7 bases that match TRBD2. This CDR3 has 13 residues. V was pared by 7 bases and J by 0 bases, with 0 bases of the junction left unmatched. The V gene's germline CDR1 is KGHDR and CDR2 SFDVKD. The CDR3 spells CATSGGSTDTQYF. CDR3 DNA: TGTGCCACCAGCGGGGGGAGCACAGATACGCAGTATTTT.

The chain employs TRBV6-4 and TRBJ2-1; 14 bases fit TRBD2. Trimming removed 6 bases from V and 6 bases from J; junction bases left unmatched: 7. The germline gives CDR1 MRHNA, CDR2 SNTAGT. The CDR3 covers 16 residues. The CDR3 region has the DNA TGTGCCAGCAGCGTAGGACTAGCGGGAGGATCCAATGAGCAGTTCTTC. Translation: CASSVGLAGGSNEQFF.

The table lists this clonotype with many counts. The chain combines TRBV5-6 with TRBJ1-5; the D is unclear. The CDR3 consists of 12 residues. Trimming removed 4 bases from V and 6 bases from J, with 8 bases in between. Germline CDR1 is SGHDT and CDR2 is YYEEEE. The chain's CDR3 is CASSLTGQPQHF. The DNA for the CDR3 is TGTGCCAGCAGCCTCACCGGTCAGCCCCAGCATTTT.

This clonotype was observed a few times. CDR3 in DNA: TGCGCCAGCAGATTGAGCTTCGCTGAAGCTTTCTTT. Amino acids: CASRLSFAEAFF. The chain couples TRBV5-1 to TRBJ1-1; D unresolved. CDR1 and CDR2 (germline): SGHRS, YFSETQ. V dropped 5 bases and J dropped 6 bases, with 11 bases sitting between them. This CDR3 comprises 12 residues.

The chain carries TRBV10-3 and TRBJ1-1; the D gene is possibly TRBD1 (5 bases). This CDR3 comprises 14 residues. Germline loops: CDR1 ENHRY, CDR2 SYGVKD. Between the trimmed V and J ends, which lost 0 bases and 5 bases, there was a span of 10 bases. CDR3 in DNA: TGTGCCATCAGTGAGTCAGCAGGGCGAACTGAAGCTTTCTTT. It translates to CAISESAGRTEAFF.

This clonotype came up a few times. The chain combines TRBV9 with TRBJ2-2; 13 bases agree with TRBD2. Germline V gene lookup returns CDR1 SGDLS and CDR2 YYNGEE. This CDR3 has 18 amino acids. Trimming removed 6 bases from V and 0 bases from J; junction bases left unmatched: 8. This CDR3 reads CASNNWGLAGPNTGELFF. For the CDR3, the DNA is TGTGCCAGCAACAATTGGGGACTAGCGGGGCCGAACACCGGGGAGCTGTTTTTT.

The V and J genes are TRBV29-1 and TRBJ1-3; a weak D match, TRBD1 (5 bases). Per germline, CDR1 SQVTM and CDR2 ANQGSEA. The CDR3 is made up of 13 amino acids. Trimming left V 5 bases short and J 4 bases short, with 12 bases between. CDR3 sequence reads: CSVRQGGGNTIYF. CDR3 DNA sequence: TGCAGCGTTCGGCAGGGAGGCGGAAACACCATATATTTT.

This clonotype was seen a few times. The rearrangement joins TRBV20-1 to TRBJ1-5; D unresolved. The V and J ends lost 6 bases and 5 bases respectively, with 14 bases between them. Germline CDR1 is DFQATT and CDR2 is SNEGSKA (reference sequence). This CDR3 has 13 amino acids. Here the CDR3 reads CSASEGNDQPQHF. Here the CDR3 DNA reads TGCAGTGCATCGGAGGGAAACGATCAGCCCCAGCATTTT.

V usage is TRBV4-1 and J usage is TRBJ1-5; D gene ambiguous. Trimming pared 4 bases from V and 8 bases from J, leaving 12 bases between. The CDR3 is 13 amino acids. Germline V gene data show CDR1 as MGHRA and CDR2 as YSYEKL. The CDR3 DNA reads TGCGCCAGCAGCCCGCTGATCTTGGAGCCCCAGCATTTT. Translation: CASSPLILEPQHF.

Points on this clonotype: The germline gene is not matched at one end of the junction; a read error may be the cause. This chain connects TRBV12-5 to TRBJ2-7; D perhaps matches TRBD1 (6 bases). The CDR3 loop spans 12 amino acids. Germline V lookup: CDR1 LGHNT, CDR2 FRNRAP. The CDR3 sequence: CTSGPTGLEQYF. DNA of the CDR3: TGTACTAGTGGTCCCACAGGGCTTGAGCAGTACTTC.

The chain couples TRBV29-1 to TRBJ1-2; D might be TRBD1 (5 bases). CDR3 length equals 15 residues. Germline loops: CDR1 SQVTM, CDR2 ANQGSEA. The ends were cut back, 2 bases at V and 3 bases at J, with 16 bases in the middle. The chain's CDR3 is CSVENPRGLDYGYTF. Written as DNA, the CDR3 is TGCAGCGTTGAAAACCCGCGGGGACTAGACTATGGCTACACCTTC.

The table lists this clonotype with many counts. The chain joins TRBV20-1 to TRBJ1-1; D call uncertain. CDR3 size: 11 residues. Germline lookup yields CDR1 DFQATT and CDR2 SNEGSKA (reference sequence). Trimming took 0 bases from V and 11 from J, leaving 10 bases between them. The CDR3 reads CSAREREEAFF. The DNA for the CDR3 is TGCAGTGCTAGAGAACGGGAAGAGGCTTTCTTT.

The sample holds a few counts of this clonotype. V gene TRBV5-4 combines with J gene TRBJ1-6; 9 nucleotides align to TRBD1. V was clipped by 4 bases and J by 5 bases; unmatched bases: 10. CDR3 length: 17 amino acids. Per the germline V gene, CDR1 is SGHNT and CDR2 is YYREEE (reference sequence). CDR3 nucleotides: TGTGCCAGCAGCGGGGGGACAGGGAGACTTAATAATTCACCCCTCCACTTT. Translation gives CASSGGTGRLNNSPLHF. Together with reference TRBV5-4 and TRBJ1-6, the CDR3 gives the full variable domain: ETGVTQSPTHLIKTRGQQVTLRCSSQSGHNTVSWYQQALGQGPQFIFQYYREEENGRGNFPPRFSGLQFPNYSSELNVNALELDDSALYLCASSGGTGRLNNSPLHFGNGTRLTVT.

This clonotype was observed a handful of times. The J gene is TRBJ1-5, the V gene TRBV19, with no clear D. The germline CDR1 and CDR2 sequences are LNHDA and SQIVND (reference sequence). This CDR3 region has 13 residues. V was shortened by 9 bases and J by 1 base, with 10 bases between the two germline ends. CDR3 DNA sequence: TGTGCCAGCCAAGGGCCCAGCAATCAGCCCCAGCATTTT. Amino acids: CASQGPSNQPQHF.

The chain joins TRBV20-1 to TRBJ2-1; D tentatively fits TRBD1 or TRBD2 (6 bases each). CDR3 length: 14 amino acids. Germline CDR1 is DFQATT and CDR2 is SNEGSKA (reference sequence). Trimming removed 0 bases from V and 3 bases from J, with 9 bases in between. The CDR3 nucleotides read TGCAGTGCTAGAGATGGAGGGGGCTACAATGAGCAGTTCTTC. This translates into CSARDGGGYNEQFF.

This clonotype has ten or more counts. J is TRBJ2-2 and V is TRBV10-3; TRBD1 is a possible D gene (6 bases). The CDR3 runs 15 residues. Germline V gene data show CDR1 as ENHRY and CDR2 as SYGVKD. Trimming left V 7 bases short and J 2 bases short, with 14 bases between. This chain's CDR3 is CAITRDIGNTGELFF. The CDR3, as DNA: TGTGCCATCACCCGGGACATCGGAAACACCGGGGAGCTGTTTTTT.